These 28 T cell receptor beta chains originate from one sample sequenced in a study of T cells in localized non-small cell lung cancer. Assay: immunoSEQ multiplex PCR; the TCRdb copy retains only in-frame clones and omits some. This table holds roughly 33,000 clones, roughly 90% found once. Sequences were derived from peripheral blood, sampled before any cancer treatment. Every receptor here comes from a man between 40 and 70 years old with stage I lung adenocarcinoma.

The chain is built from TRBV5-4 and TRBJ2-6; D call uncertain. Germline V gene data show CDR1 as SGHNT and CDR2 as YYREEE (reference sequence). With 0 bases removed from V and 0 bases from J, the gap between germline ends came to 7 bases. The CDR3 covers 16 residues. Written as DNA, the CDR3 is TGTGCCAGCAGCTTGGGCACAGTCTCTGGGGCCAACGTCCTGACTTTC. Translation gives CASSLGTVSGANVLTF.

This CDR3 reads CASSSLLGQQETQYF. The CDR3 nucleotides are TGTGCCAGCAGCTCCTTACTAGGACAGCAAGAGACCCAGTACTTC. The chain employs TRBV11-2 and TRBJ2-5, with a tentative D call TRBD1 (6 bases). The germline gives CDR1 SGHAT, CDR2 FQNNGV. Trimming cost V 4 bases and J 2 bases, with 14 bases left between them. The CDR3 spans 15 residues.

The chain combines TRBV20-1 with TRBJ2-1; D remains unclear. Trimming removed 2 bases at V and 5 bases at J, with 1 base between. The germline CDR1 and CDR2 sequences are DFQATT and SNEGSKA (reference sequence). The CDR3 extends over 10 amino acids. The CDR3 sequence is CSARHNEQFF. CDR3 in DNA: TGCAGTGCTAGACACAATGAGCAGTTCTTC.

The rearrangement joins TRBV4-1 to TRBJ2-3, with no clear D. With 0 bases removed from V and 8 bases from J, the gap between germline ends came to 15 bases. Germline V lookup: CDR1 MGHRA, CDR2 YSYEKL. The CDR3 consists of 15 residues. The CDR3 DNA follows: TGCGCCAGCAGCCAAGAGGAAGGGTCGCGTTCTACGCAGTATTTT. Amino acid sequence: CASSQEEGSRSTQYF.

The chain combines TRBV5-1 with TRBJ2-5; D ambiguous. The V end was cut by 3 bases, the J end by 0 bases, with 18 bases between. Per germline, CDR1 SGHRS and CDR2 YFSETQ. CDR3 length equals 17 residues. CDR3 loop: CASSSGLGAVYQETQYF. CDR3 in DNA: TGCGCCAGCAGCTCGGGCCTCGGAGCTGTGTACCAAGAGACCCAGTACTTC. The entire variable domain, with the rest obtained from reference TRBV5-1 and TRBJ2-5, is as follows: KAGVTQTPRYLIKTRGQQVTLSCSPISGHRSVSWYQQTPGQGLQFLFEYFSETQRNKGNFPGRFSGRQFSNSRSEMNVSTLELGDSALYLCASSSGLGAVYQETQYFGPGTRLLVL.

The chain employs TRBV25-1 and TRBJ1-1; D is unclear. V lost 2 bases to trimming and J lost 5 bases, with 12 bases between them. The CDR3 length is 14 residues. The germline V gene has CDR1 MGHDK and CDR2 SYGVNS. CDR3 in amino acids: CASSEGSRITEAFF. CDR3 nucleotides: TGTGCCAGCAGTGAAGGGAGTAGAATAACTGAAGCTTTCTTT.

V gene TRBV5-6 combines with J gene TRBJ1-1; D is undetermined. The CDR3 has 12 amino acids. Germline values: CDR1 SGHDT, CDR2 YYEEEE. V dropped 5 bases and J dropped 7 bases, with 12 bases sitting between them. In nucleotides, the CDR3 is TGTGCCAGCAGTTCTTCCACCCGTGAAGCTTTCTTT. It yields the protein CASSSSTREAFF. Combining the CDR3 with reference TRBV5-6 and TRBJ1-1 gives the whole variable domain DAGVTQSPTHLIKTRGQQVTLRCSPKSGHDTVSWYQQALGQGPQFIFQYYEEEERQRGNFPDRFSGHQFPNYSSELNVNALLLGDSALYLCASSSSTREAFFGQGTRLTVV.

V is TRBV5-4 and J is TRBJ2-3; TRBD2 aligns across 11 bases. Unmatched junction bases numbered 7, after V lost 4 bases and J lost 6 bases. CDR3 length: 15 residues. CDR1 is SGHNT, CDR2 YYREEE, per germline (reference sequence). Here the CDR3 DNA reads TGTGCCAGCAGCGGGGGACTAGCGGTCCCCGATACGCAGTATTTT. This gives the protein CASSGGLAVPDTQYF.

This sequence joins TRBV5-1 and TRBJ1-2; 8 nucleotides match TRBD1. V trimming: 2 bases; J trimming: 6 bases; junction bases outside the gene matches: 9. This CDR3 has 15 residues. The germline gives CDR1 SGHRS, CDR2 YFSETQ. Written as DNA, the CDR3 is TGCGCCAGCAGCTTAGGACAGGGACGAACCAATGGCTACACCTTC. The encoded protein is CASSLGQGRTNGYTF.

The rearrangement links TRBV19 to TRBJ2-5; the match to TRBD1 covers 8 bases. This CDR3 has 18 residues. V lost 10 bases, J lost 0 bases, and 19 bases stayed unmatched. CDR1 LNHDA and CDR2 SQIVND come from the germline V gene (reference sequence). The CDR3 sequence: CATTLRDRLPRYQETQYF. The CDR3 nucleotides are TGTGCCACCACCCTCCGGGACAGGCTTCCAAGGTACCAAGAGACCCAGTACTTC.

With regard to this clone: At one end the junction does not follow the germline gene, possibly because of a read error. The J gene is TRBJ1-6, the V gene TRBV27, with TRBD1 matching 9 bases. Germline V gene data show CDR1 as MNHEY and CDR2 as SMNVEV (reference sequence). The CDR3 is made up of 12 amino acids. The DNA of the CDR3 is TGTGCCAGCAGGAGACCCGGGACAGGGCTCTATTTT. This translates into CASRRPGTGLYF.

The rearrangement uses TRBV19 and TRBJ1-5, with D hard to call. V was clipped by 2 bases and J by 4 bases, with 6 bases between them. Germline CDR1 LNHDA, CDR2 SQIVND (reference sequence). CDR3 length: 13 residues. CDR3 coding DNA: TGTGCCAGTAGTATAACGGTTAATCAGCCCCAGCATTTT. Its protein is CASSITVNQPQHF.

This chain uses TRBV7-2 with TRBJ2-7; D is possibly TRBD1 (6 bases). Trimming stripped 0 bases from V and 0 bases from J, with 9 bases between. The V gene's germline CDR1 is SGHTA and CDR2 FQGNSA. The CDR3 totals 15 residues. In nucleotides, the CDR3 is TGTGCCAGCAGCTTAGCGGGGGACATCTCCTACGAGCAGTACTTC. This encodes CASSLAGDISYEQYF. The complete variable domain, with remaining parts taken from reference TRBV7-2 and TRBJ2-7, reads GAGVSQSPSNKVTEKGKDVELRCDPISGHTALYWYRQSLGQGLEFLIYFQGNSAPDKSGLPSDRFSAERTGGSVSTLTIQRTQQEDSAVYLCASSLAGDISYEQYFGPGTRLTVT.

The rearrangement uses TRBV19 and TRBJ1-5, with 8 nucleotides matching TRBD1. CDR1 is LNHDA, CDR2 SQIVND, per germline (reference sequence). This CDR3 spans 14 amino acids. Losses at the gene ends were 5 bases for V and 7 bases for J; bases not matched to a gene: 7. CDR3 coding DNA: TGTGCCAGTAGTCCAAGGACAGGGCCACAGCCCCAGCATTTT. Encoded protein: CASSPRTGPQPQHF.

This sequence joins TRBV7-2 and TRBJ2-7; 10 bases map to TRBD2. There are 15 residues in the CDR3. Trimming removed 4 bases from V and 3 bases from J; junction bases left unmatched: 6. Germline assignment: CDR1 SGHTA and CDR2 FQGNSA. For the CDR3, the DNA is TGTGCCAGCAGCTCAACAGCGGGGGGGCACTACGAGCAGTACTTC. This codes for CASSSTAGGHYEQYF.

Here the CDR3 reads CASSQESGQINSPLHF. CDR3 DNA sequence: TGCGCCAGCAGCCAAGAAAGTGGCCAGATCAATTCACCCCTCCACTTT. The V gene is TRBV4-1, the J gene TRBJ1-6; the D is unclear. The CDR3 is 16 amino acids. Trimming took 0 bases from V and 7 from J, leaving 13 bases between them. Germline V lookup: CDR1 MGHRA, CDR2 YSYEKL.

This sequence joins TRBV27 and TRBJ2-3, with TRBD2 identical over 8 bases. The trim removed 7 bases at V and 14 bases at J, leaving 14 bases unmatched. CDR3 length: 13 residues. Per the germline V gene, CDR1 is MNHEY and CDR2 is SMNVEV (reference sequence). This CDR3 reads CASTLGPGTRSYF. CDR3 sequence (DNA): TGTGCCAGCACTCTGGGGCCCGGGACTAGGTCGTATTTT.

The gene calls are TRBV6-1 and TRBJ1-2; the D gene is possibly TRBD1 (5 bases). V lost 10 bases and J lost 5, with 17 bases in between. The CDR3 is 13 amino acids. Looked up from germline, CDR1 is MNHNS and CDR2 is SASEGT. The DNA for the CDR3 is TGTGCCACTGGGGACTCGAGGAAATATGGCTACACCTTC. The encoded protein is CATGDSRKYGYTF.

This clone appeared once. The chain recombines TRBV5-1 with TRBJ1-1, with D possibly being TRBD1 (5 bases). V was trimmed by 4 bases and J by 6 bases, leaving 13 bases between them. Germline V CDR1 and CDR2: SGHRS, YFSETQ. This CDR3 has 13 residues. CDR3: CASSPGGTPEAFF. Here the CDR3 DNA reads TGCGCCAGCAGCCCAGGTGGGACCCCTGAAGCTTTCTTT.

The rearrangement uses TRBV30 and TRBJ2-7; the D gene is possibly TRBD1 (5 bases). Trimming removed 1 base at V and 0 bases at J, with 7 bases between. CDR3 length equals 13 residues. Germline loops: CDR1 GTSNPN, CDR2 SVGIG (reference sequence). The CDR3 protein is CAWSGGNSYEQYF. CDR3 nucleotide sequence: TGTGCCTGGAGTGGGGGCAACTCCTACGAGCAGTACTTC.

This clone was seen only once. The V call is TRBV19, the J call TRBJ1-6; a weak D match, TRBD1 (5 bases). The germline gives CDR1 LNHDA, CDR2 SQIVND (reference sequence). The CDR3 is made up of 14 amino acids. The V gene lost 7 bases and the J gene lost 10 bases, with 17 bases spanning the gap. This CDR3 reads CASTSWGKGSPLHF. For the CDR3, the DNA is TGTGCCAGTACGAGTTGGGGGAAGGGCTCACCCCTCCACTTT.

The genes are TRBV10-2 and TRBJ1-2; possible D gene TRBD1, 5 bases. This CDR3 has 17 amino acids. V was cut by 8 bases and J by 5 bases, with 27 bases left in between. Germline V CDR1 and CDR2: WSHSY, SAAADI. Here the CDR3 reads CASHLDRRGTPLYGYTF. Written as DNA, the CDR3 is TGCGCCAGCCACCTTGATAGAAGAGGGACTCCCCTTTATGGCTACACCTTC.

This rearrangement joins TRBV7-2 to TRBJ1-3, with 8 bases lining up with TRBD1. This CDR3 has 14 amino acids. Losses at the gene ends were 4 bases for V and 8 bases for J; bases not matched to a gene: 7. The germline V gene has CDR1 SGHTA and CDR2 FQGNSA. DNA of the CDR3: TGTGCCAGCAGCTCGACAGGGGAGGGATACACCATATATTTT. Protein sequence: CASSSTGEGYTIYF.

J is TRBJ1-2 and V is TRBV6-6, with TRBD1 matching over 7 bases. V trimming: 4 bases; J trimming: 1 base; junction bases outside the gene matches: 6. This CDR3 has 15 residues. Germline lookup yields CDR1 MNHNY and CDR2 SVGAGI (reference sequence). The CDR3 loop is CASSSRQGHNYGYTF. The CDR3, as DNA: TGTGCCAGCAGTTCCCGACAGGGACATAACTATGGCTACACCTTC.

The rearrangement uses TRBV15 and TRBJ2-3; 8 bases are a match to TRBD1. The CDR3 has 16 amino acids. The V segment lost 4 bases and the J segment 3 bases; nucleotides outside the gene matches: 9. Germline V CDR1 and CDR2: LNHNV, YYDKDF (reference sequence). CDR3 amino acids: CATSTRTGPGTDTQYF. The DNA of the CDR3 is TGTGCCACCAGCACCCGGACAGGGCCAGGGACAGATACGCAGTATTTT.

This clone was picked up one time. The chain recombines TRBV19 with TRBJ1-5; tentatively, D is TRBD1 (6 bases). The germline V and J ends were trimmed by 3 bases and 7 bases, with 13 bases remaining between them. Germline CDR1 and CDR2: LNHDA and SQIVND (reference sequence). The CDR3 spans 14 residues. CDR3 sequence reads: CASSIGGRGQPQHF. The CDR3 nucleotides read TGTGCCAGTAGTATTGGGGGCAGAGGGCAGCCCCAGCATTTT. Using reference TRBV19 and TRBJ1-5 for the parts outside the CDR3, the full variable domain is DGGITQSPKYLFRKEGQNVTLSCEQNLNHDAMYWYRQDPGQGLRLIYYSQIVNDFQKGDIAEGYSVSREKKESFPLTVTSAQKNPTAFYLCASSIGGRGQPQHFGDGTRLSIL.

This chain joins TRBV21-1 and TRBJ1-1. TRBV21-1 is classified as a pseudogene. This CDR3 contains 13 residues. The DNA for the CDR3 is TGTGCCAGCAGCAAACGAACCGCAACTGAAGCTTTCTTT. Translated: CASSKRTATEAFF.

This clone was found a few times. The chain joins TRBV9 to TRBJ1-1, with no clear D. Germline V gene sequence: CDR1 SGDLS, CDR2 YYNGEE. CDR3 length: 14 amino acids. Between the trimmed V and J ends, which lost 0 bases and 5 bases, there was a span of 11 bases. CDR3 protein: CASSVAQSVTEAFF. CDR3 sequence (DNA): TGTGCCAGCAGCGTAGCTCAAAGTGTGACTGAAGCTTTCTTT. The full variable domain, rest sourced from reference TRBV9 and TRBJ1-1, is DSGVTQTPKHLITATGQRVTLRCSPRSGDLSVYWYQQSLDQGLQFLIQYYNGEERAKGNILERFSAQQFPDLHSELNLSSLELGDSALYFCASSVAQSVTEAFFGQGTRLTVV.